The entry below gives a single T cell receptor beta chain sequence along with its context. The CDR3 contains 14 residues. CDR1 and CDR2 from the germline V gene are SGHDN and FVKESK. V shed 4 bases and J 3 bases; nucleotides not matched to a gene: 6. Sequenced by immunoSEQ multiplex PCR; TCRdb stores in-frame clones only, minus some. Among 2,500,000 or so clones listed, roughly 92% were seen once. These data come from a study of shared clonotypes between healthy human individuals. V gene TRBV14 combines with J gene TRBJ2-7; 7 nucleotides line up with TRBD2. Sequenced: naive CD4+ T cells sorted from blood. The subset denotes: CD45RA+ positively selected. This TCR derives from a man younger than 35 in good health. For the CDR3, the DNA is TGTGCCAGCAGCCCCCGGAGCGGGAACTACGAGCAGTACTTC. Its protein product is CASSPRSGNYEQYF.